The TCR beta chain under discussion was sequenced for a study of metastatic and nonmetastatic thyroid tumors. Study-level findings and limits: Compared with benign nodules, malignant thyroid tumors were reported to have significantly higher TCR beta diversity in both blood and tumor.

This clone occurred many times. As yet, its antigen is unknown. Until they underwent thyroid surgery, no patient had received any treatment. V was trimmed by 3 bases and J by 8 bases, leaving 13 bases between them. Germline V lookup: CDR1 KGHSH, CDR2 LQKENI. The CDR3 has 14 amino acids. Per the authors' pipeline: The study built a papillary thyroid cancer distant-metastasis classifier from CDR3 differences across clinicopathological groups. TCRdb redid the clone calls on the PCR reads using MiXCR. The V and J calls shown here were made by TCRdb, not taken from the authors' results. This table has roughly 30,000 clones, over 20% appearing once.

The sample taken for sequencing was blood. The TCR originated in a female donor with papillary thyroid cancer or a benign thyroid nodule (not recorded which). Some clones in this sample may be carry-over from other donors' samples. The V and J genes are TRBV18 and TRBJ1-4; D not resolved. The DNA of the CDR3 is TGTGCCAGCTCACCGATTCGTGAGGGCGAAAAACTGTTTTTT. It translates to CASSPIREGEKLFF.